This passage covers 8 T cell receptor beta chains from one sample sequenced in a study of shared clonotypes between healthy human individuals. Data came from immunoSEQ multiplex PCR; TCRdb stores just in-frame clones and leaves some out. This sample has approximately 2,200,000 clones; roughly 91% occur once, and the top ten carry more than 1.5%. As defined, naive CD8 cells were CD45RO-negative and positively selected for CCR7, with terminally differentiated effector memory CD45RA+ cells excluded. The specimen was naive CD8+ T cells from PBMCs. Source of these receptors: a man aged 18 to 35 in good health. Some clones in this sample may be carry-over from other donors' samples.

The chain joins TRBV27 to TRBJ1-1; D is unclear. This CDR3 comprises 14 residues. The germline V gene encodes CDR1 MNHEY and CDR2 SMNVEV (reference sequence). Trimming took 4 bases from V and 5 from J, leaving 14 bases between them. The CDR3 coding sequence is TGTGCCAGCAGTTCGTCCGGACGGAATACTGAAGCTTTCTTT. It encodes CASSSSGRNTEAFF.

The CDR3 is CASSSSDPGLSFYEQYF. DNA of the CDR3: TGTGCCAGCAGTTCATCGGACCCAGGGTTATCTTTCTACGAGCAGTACTTC. V usage is TRBV27 and J usage is TRBJ2-7; perhaps TRBD1 as D (5 bases). Germline V gives CDR1 MNHEY, CDR2 SMNVEV (reference sequence). CDR3 length equals 17 residues. Trimming removed 4 bases from V and 3 bases from J, with 22 bases in between.

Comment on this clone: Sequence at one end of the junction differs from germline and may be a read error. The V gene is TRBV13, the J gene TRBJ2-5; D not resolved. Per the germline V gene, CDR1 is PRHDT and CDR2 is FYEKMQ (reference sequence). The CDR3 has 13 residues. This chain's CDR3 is CASSLGWQETQYF. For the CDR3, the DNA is TGTGCCAGCAGTTTAGGGTGGCAAGAGACCCAGTACTTC.

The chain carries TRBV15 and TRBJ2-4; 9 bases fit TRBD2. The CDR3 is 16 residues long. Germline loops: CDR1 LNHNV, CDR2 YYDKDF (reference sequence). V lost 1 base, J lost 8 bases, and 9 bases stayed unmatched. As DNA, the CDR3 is TGTGCCACCAGCAGAGGGCTAGCGGGGATGGCTTACATTCAGTACTTC. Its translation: CATSRGLAGMAYIQYF.

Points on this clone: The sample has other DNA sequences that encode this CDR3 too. CDR3 loop: CASSYSEGMNTEAFF. The CDR3 bases are TGTGCCAGCAGTTACTCCGAGGGTATGAACACTGAAGCTTTCTTT. This chain joins TRBV6-6 and TRBJ1-1, with no clear D. The CDR3 runs to 15 residues. Germline lookup yields CDR1 MNHNY and CDR2 SVGAGI (reference sequence). V was shortened by 0 bases and J by 0 bases, with 8 bases between the two germline ends.

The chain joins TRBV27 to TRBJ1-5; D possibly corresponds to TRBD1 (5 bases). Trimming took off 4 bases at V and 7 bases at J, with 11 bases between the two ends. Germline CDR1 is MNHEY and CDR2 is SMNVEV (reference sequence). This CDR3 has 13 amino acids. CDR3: CASSSGPRQPQHF. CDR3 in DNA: TGTGCCAGCAGTTCAGGGCCCAGGCAGCCCCAGCATTTT.

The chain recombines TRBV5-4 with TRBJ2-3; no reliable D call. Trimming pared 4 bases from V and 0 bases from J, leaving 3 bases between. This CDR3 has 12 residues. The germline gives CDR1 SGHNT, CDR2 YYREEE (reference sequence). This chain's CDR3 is CASSESTDTQYF. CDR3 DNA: TGTGCCAGCAGCGAAAGCACAGATACGCAGTATTTT.

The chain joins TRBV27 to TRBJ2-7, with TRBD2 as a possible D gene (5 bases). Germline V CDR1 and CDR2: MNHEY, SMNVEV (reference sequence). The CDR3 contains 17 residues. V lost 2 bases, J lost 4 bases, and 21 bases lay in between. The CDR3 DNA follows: TGTGCCAGCAGTTTAATGGGCCCCCCTTGGGGAGCGTACGAGCAGTACTTC. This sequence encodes CASSLMGPPWGAYEQYF.